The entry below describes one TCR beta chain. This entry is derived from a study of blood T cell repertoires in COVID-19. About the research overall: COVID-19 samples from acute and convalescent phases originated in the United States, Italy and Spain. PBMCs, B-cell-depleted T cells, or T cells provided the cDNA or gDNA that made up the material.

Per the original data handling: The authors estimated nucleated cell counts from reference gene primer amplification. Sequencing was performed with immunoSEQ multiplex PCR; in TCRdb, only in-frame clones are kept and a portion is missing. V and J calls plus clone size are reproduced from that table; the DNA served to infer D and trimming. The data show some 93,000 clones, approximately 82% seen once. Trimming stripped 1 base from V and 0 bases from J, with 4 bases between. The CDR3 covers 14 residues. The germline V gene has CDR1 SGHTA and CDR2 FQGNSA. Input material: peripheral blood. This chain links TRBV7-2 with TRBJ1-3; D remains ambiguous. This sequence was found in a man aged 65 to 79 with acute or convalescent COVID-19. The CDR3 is CASSLDTSGNTIYF. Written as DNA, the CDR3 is TGTGCCAGCAGCTTAGACACCTCTGGAAACACCATATATTTT.